This T cell receptor beta chain was observed in a study of HIV-infected patients and healthy controls. In its sample, this clonotype is medium-sized. The ends were cut back, 4 bases at V and 7 bases at J, with 14 bases in the middle. CDR3 length: 13 amino acids. The germline gives CDR1 MNHEY, CDR2 SVGEGT. Roughly three months, about 14 weeks, into antiretroviral therapy, follow-up blood was collected. All unsorted peripheral T cells were captured because whole blood was used without fractionation. cDNA was made from around 0.45 ug RNA using alpha and beta constant primers. Using multiplexing indices, alpha and beta chain libraries were generated apart by chain-specific third strand synthesis. In TCRdb, the 5' RACE reads were re-called with MiXCR into one record per CDR3 protein. The repertoire includes fewer than 4,500 distinct CDR3 sequences, around 9.1% of them detected once, and about 18% sits in the top ten.

Source: blood, taken during antiretroviral therapy. This receptor was obtained from an adult with HIV infection. This chain joins TRBV6-2 or TRBV6-3 and TRBJ2-7; possibly TRBD1 for D (6 bases). The CDR3, as DNA: TGTGCCAGCAGTTCCACGGAAAGGGGGGAGCAGTACTTC. Translation gives CASSSTERGEQYF.